This entry describes one T cell receptor (beta chain). Its antigen is still unknown. The PCR was carried out with 60 Vbeta primers and 13 Jbeta primers. The data were produced by immunoSEQ multiplex PCR, yet TCRdb's version contains in-frame clones alone and is incomplete. The repertoire holds about 130,000 clones, 80% to 85% seen once, with approximately 1% in the top ten. The data are from a study of cytomegalovirus exposure and HLA in healthy donors. Background on the study: Findings of an earlier analysis included 110 million or so unique TCR beta sequences from roughly 190 million T cells. Study observations and caveats: A later analysis associated 16,951 TCR beta sequences with HLA alleles at a 0.05 false discovery rate. There were several of the most significant clusters that appeared linked to common viral pathogens in a later analysis.

V lost 0 bases and J 4 bases, leaving 9 bases between the germline ends. CDR3 length: 14 residues. Germline V lookup: CDR1 SGHDN, CDR2 FVKESK. Nobody recorded the CMV serostatus of this donor. The receptor comes from a human donor in good health. This rearrangement joins TRBV14 to TRBJ1-2; D unresolved. Sequencing was done on a sample of PBMCs. CDR3 sequence: CASSQDPLRYGYTF. CDR3 in DNA: TGTGCCAGCAGCCAAGATCCCCTCCGCTATGGCTACACCTTC.